This TCR beta chain comes out of a study of shared clonotypes between healthy human individuals. Repertoires were generated with immunoSEQ multiplex PCR, while TCRdb's copy carries only in-frame clones and drops some. This table has fewer than 3 million clones, under 95% appearing once. This clone was counted a few times. This CDR3 is also generated by other DNA sequences in the sample. With 3 bases clipped from V and 3 bases from J, the junction kept 0 bases outside the gene matches. Germline lookup yields CDR1 LNHNV and CDR2 YYDKDF (reference sequence). The CDR3 is made up of 13 amino acids. The receptor comes from a man aged 18 to 30 in good health. Some clones in this sample may be carry-over from other donors' samples. Sequenced material: naive CD4+ T cells from PBMCs. Subset meaning: CD45RA+ positively selected. The chain has TRBV15 and TRBJ2-7; 9 bases align to TRBD1. The chain's CDR3 is CATSRDRGYEQYF. CDR3 bases: TGTGCCACCAGCAGGGACAGGGGCTACGAGCAGTACTTC.